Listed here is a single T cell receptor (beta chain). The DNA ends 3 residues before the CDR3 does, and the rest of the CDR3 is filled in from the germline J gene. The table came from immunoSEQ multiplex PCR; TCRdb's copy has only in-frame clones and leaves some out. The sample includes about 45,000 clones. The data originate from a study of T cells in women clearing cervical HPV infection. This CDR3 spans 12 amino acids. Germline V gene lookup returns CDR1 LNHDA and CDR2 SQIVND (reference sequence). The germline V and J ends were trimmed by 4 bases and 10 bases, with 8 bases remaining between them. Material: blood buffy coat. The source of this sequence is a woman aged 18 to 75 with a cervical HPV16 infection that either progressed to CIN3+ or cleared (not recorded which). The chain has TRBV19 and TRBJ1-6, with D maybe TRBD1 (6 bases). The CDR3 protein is CASSKGGSPLHF. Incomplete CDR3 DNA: TGTGCCAGTAGTAAAGGGGGATCACCC.